This passage covers 9 T cell receptor beta chains from one sample sequenced in a study of identical twins (dated by TCRdb to the mid-2010s). Library preparation employed 5' RACE. Sequencing took place on an Illumina HiSeq 2000. The raw public data were reprocessed by TCRdb itself: fastp quality trimming at Q25, MiXCR clonotype calling, in-frame beta chains only. Merged by CDR3 protein, the rows form single entries marked with the most common genes and DNA. Within this sample are around 680,000 distinct CDR3 sequences, with about 9.4% of them counted one time only. The biggest ten clones account for approximately 0.89% of the sample. These data were also filed under a second study, of yellow fever vaccine responses in identical twins.

Sequencing was performed on PBMCs. The origin of the receptors is a woman aged 18-35 years in good health.

J is TRBJ2-7 and V is TRBV6-2 or TRBV6-3, with TRBD1 as a possible D gene (5 bases). This CDR3 is 12 amino acids long. V was shortened by 6 bases and J by 4 bases, with 10 bases between the two germline ends. The germline CDR1 and CDR2 sequences are MNHEY and SVGEGT. This CDR3 is CASSDDRYEQYF. CDR3 nucleotides: TGTGCCAGCAGCGACGACAGATACGAGCAGTACTTC.

Only a few counts were recorded for this clonotype. The chain combines TRBV6-2 or TRBV6-3 with TRBJ2-7; no firm D call. V lost 2 bases to trimming and J lost 2 bases, with 7 bases between them. Germline CDR1 and CDR2: MNHEY and SVGEGT. CDR3 length: 13 amino acids. The CDR3 is CASSYASTYEQYF. The CDR3 DNA sequence: TGTGCCAGCAGTTACGCTAGTACCTACGAGCAGTACTTC.

V is TRBV18 and J is TRBJ2-7, with 8 bases that match TRBD2. Looked up from germline, CDR1 is KGHSH and CDR2 is LQKENI. The J segment lost 2 bases and the V segment lost 6 bases, leaving 6 bases of the junction unmatched. The CDR3 is 14 amino acids. The CDR3 DNA reads as TGTGCCAGCTCCCCGGGGGGGCGACCCTACGAGCAGTACTTC. It translates to CASSPGGRPYEQYF.

The chain combines TRBV5-1 with TRBJ1-1; D unresolved. Per the germline V gene, CDR1 is SGHRS and CDR2 is YFSETQ. The CDR3 length is 15 residues. Trimming shortened V by 2 bases and J by 1 base, and 12 bases separated the two germline ends. The CDR3 spells CASSFLEQPNTEAFF. DNA of the CDR3: TGCGCCAGCAGCTTCTTGGAACAGCCGAACACTGAAGCTTTCTTT.

This clonotype occurred many times. The chain has TRBV5-1 and TRBJ2-2, with D maybe TRBD1 (6 bases). The germline V gene encodes CDR1 SGHRS and CDR2 YFSETQ. The CDR3 runs to 15 residues. Between the trimmed V and J ends, which lost 2 bases and 8 bases, there was a span of 16 bases. The CDR3 DNA follows: TGCGCCAGCAGCTTCTGGGACACTACCTCGGGGGAGCTGTTTTTT. Translating gives CASSFWDTTSGELFF.

The chain uses TRBV10-3 and TRBJ2-1, with D perhaps being TRBD1 or TRBD2 (5 bases each). V gave up 2 bases and J gave up 15 bases, with 20 bases separating them. This CDR3 region has 14 residues. CDR1 and CDR2 from the germline V gene are ENHRY and SYGVKD. The CDR3 reads CAISEGGYSIDGFF. The CDR3 region has the DNA TGTGCCATCAGTGAGGGGGGATACAGTATTGATGGGTTCTTC.

This clonotype was recorded at least ten times. This chain uses TRBV4-3 with TRBJ2-1; 9 bases line up with TRBD2. The V gene end was trimmed by 0 bases and the J gene end by 4 bases; junction bases not matched to a gene: 10. This CDR3 is 18 amino acids long. Germline assignment: CDR1 LGHNA and CDR2 YSLEER. The CDR3 region is CASSQDPPSSGTYNEQFF. The CDR3, as DNA: TGCGCCAGCAGCCAAGACCCCCCCTCTAGCGGGACTTACAATGAGCAGTTCTTC.

The chain carries TRBV4-3 and TRBJ2-7, with D tentatively TRBD2 (8 bases). Germline V gene sequence: CDR1 LGHNA, CDR2 YSLEER. The CDR3 consists of 17 residues. With 0 bases removed from V and 6 bases from J, the gap between germline ends came to 21 bases. CDR3 in DNA: TGCGCCAGCAGCCAAGATTTAGCGGGACAGACTTCGGGCGAGCAGTACTTC. It is translated as CASSQDLAGQTSGEQYF.

The chain employs TRBV6-2 or TRBV6-3 and TRBJ2-3, with TRBD2 matching 11 bases. V gave up 5 bases and J gave up 4 bases; unmatched junction bases: 8. This CDR3 region has 16 residues. Germline CDR1 reads MNHEY; CDR2 reads SVGEGT. The CDR3 spells CASSKRVAGGPDTQYF. The CDR3 DNA is TGTGCCAGCAGTAAACGAGTAGCGGGAGGGCCAGATACGCAGTATTTT.